Presented here are 8 T cell receptor beta chains from one specimen sequenced in a study of shared clonotypes between healthy human individuals. TCRdb's table, derived via immunoSEQ multiplex PCR, lists solely in-frame clones and lacks some. The sample records a few hundred thousand clones, just under 97% being singletons. Naive CD8 cells, CD45RO-negative and positively selected for CCR7, excluded terminally differentiated effector memory CD45RA+ cells. Sequencing input: naive CD8+ T cells sorted from blood. These receptors were obtained from a woman in her thirties in good health.

The chain is built from TRBV19 and TRBJ2-7; a weak D match, TRBD2 (6 bases). Germline values: CDR1 LNHDA, CDR2 SQIVND (reference sequence). V lost 1 base to trimming and J lost 4 bases, with 8 bases between them. The CDR3 has 13 amino acids. CDR3 sequence reads: CASSIGREYEQYF. CDR3 nucleotide sequence: TGTGCCAGTAGTATAGGGAGGGAGTACGAGCAGTACTTC.

This clone occurred a few times. The V call is TRBV9, the J call TRBJ1-5; TRBD1 aligns across 8 bases. This CDR3 comprises 14 residues. Germline lookup yields CDR1 SGDLS and CDR2 YYNGEE. After removal of 3 bases from V and 9 bases from J, the junction contained 8 bases not matched to a gene. CDR3 nucleotides: TGTGCCAGCAGCGAGGGACAGGCTGGCCGGCCCCAGCATTTT. It is translated as CASSEGQAGRPQHF. Supplemented by reference TRBV9 and TRBJ1-5, the full variable domain reads DSGVTQTPKHLITATGQRVTLRCSPRSGDLSVYWYQQSLDQGLQFLIQYYNGEERAKGNILERFSAQQFPDLHSELNLSSLELGDSALYFCASSEGQAGRPQHFGDGTRLSIL.

The chain combines TRBV7-9 with TRBJ2-7; 10 positions agree with TRBD1. Germline V gene lookup returns CDR1 SEHNR and CDR2 FQNEAQ (reference sequence). The CDR3 is 13 amino acids. J lost 2 bases, V lost 8 bases, and 3 bases had no gene match. The CDR3 nucleotides are TGTGCCAGCGGGACAGGGGAGACCTACGAGCAGTACTTC. Protein sequence: CASGTGETYEQYF.

The V and J genes are TRBV27 and TRBJ1-1; possible D gene TRBD1, 5 bases. The CDR3 is 13 amino acids. The V gene lost 4 bases and the J gene lost 8 bases, with 14 bases spanning the gap. From germline, CDR1 is MNHEY and CDR2 SMNVEV (reference sequence). The CDR3 sequence: CASSWRGSREAFF. CDR3 in DNA: TGTGCCAGCAGTTGGCGGGGGAGCCGGGAAGCTTTCTTT.

The table lists this clone with a few counts. The genes are TRBV6-6 and TRBJ2-2, with unresolved D. The CDR3 sequence is 13 residues long. V was cut by 5 bases and J by 2 bases, with 6 bases left in between. Germline assignment: CDR1 MNHNY and CDR2 SVGAGI (reference sequence). The CDR3 DNA reads as TGTGCCAGCAGTCCACCTAACACCGGGGAGCTGTTTTTT. Amino acid sequence: CASSPPNTGELFF.

V and J are TRBV29-1 and TRBJ2-2, with 7 bases that match TRBD2. The germline CDR1 and CDR2 sequences are SQVTM and ANQGSEA. J gave up 7 bases and V 6 bases, and 14 bases lay outside the gene matches. The CDR3 consists of 15 residues. The CDR3 protein is CSVETSAIGVGELFF. As DNA, the CDR3 is TGCAGCGTCGAAACTAGCGCTATAGGCGTCGGGGAGCTGTTTTTT.

This clone was observed once. The V and J genes are TRBV5-6 and TRBJ1-1; 8 bases are a match to TRBD1. V lost 4 bases to trimming and J lost 4 bases; unmatched junction nucleotides: 6. The CDR3 covers 14 residues. The germline V gene has CDR1 SGHDT and CDR2 YYEEEE. CDR3: CASSAWTGSTEAFF. The DNA for the CDR3 is TGTGCCAGCAGCGCGTGGACAGGGAGCACTGAAGCTTTCTTT.

The chain joins TRBV5-6 to TRBJ1-2; D not certain. CDR1 and CDR2 from the germline V gene are SGHDT and YYEEEE. The CDR3 loop spans 11 amino acids. Deletions cut 4 bases from V and 8 bases from J, with 9 bases between. The CDR3 loop reads CASSVGTGYTF. The DNA of the CDR3 is TGTGCCAGCAGCGTTGGAACCGGCTACACCTTC.